The T cell receptor (beta chain) under discussion was sequenced for a study of blood T cell repertoires in COVID-19. The germline V and J ends were trimmed by 2 bases and 3 bases, with 13 bases remaining between them. This CDR3 comprises 15 residues. The germline gives CDR1 MNHEY, CDR2 SMNVEV (reference sequence). This clone was seen a handful of times. Sequenced by immunoSEQ multiplex PCR; TCRdb stores in-frame clones only, minus some. The repertoire includes under 250,000 clones, approximately 87% of them detected once, and less than 8% sits in the top ten. The source of this sequence is a man aged 55 to 70 with acute or convalescent COVID-19. Sequenced sample: peripheral blood. The V gene is TRBV27, the J gene TRBJ1-1, with TRBD1 as a possible D gene (5 bases). CDR3 sequence: CASSLSPLGDTEAFF. The CDR3 coding sequence is TGTGCCAGCAGTTTAAGTCCTCTAGGGGACACTGAAGCTTTCTTT.